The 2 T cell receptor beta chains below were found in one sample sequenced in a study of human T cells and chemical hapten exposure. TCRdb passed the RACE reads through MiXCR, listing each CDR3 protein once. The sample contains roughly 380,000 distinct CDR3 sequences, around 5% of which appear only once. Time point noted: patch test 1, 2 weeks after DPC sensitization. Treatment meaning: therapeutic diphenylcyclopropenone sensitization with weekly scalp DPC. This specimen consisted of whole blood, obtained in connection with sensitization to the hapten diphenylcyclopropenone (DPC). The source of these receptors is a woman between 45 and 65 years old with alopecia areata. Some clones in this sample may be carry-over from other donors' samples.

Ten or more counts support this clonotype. The CDR3 DNA is TGTGCCAGCAGCTGGGGCGGGGGGCAGACAGATACGCAGTATTTT. Its protein product is CASSWGGGQTDTQYF. The V call is TRBV7-2, the J call TRBJ2-3, with TRBD2 identical over 8 bases. The CDR3 sequence is 15 residues long. J gave up 3 bases and V 4 bases, and 6 bases lay outside the gene matches. The V gene's germline CDR1 is SGHTA and CDR2 FQGNSA.

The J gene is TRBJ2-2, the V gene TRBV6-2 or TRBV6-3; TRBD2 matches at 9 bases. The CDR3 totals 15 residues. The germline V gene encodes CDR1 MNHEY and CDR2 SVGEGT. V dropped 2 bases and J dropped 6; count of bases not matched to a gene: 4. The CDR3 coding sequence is TGTGCCAGCAGTTACGCGGGAGGGCCTTCCGGGGAGCTGTTTTTT. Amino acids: CASSYAGGPSGELFF.